This T cell receptor beta chain was sequenced during a study of cytomegalovirus exposure and HLA in healthy donors. Background on the study: Within the Caucasian-associated ancestry cluster were around 80% of the roughly 400 genotyped donors. Study findings and constraints: Sequencing likely generated an artifact that appeared as a cluster of highly shared sequence variants. Donors belonging to an Asian-associated ancestry cluster reportedly showed fewer N-insertions in productive TCRs than the roughly 670-donor mean, according to what a later analysis found.

Per germline, CDR1 SNHLY and CDR2 FYNNEI. The CDR3 consists of 14 residues. The donors gave bone marrow, and they were healthy. The study ran its PCR with 60 Vbeta and 13 Jbeta primers. TCRdb keeps only in-frame clones here, not all; method: immunoSEQ multiplex PCR. Among roughly 140,000 clones listed, 60% to 80% were seen once. Concerning this clone itself: As yet, its antigen is unknown.

Sequenced material: PBMCs. The sequence derives from a male donor in good health and CMV-seronegative. The genes are TRBV2 and TRBJ2-5; TRBD1 agrees at 8 bases. The J call is in doubt because the DNA end fits TRBJ2-7 better. The CDR3 region is CASSERDRSYEQYF. In DNA, the CDR3 is TGTGCCAGCAGTGAACGGGACAGGTCCTACGAGCAGTACTTC.